Listed here are 10 T cell receptor beta chains from one sample, sequenced in a study of blood T cell repertoires in COVID-19. Only in-frame clones appear in the TCRdb table, and some are missing; sequencing was by immunoSEQ multiplex PCR. This sample has 350,000 to 450,000 clones, with around nine tenths found just once. The sequencing input was PBMCs or T cells enriched from blood (not recorded which). Receptors were obtained from a woman aged 18-29 years who had been exposed to COVID-19.

The chain links TRBV7-9 to TRBJ2-1; TRBD2 matches at 8 bases. The CDR3 consists of 16 residues. Per germline, CDR1 SEHNR and CDR2 FQNEAQ (reference sequence). The junction had 4 bases not matched to a gene; V was cut back by 3 bases and J by 0 bases. The CDR3 coding sequence is TGTGCCAGCAGCTTCGGAGGGACTAGCTCCTACAATGAGCAGTTCTTC. This gives the protein CASSFGGTSSYNEQFF.

This clone was detected once. This chain links TRBV13 with TRBJ2-7; weak D call: TRBD2 (6 bases). The V gene lost 8 bases and the J gene lost 4 bases, with 15 bases spanning the gap. There are 13 residues in the CDR3. The germline V gene encodes CDR1 PRHDT and CDR2 FYEKMQ (reference sequence). CDR3 loop: CASSPGGPYEQYF. DNA of the CDR3: TGTGCCAGCTCTCCCGGAGGGCCTTACGAGCAGTACTTC.

This chain links TRBV12-3 or TRBV12-4 with TRBJ1-1; TRBD1 agrees at 7 bases. This CDR3 region has 12 residues. V dropped 5 bases and J dropped 4; count of bases not matched to a gene: 1. CDR3 sequence (DNA): TGTGCCAGCAGTGGGACAGTCACTGAAGCTTTCTTT. The encoded protein is CASSGTVTEAFF.

The chain uses TRBV28 and TRBJ2-5; 10 bases are shared with TRBD2. V was pared by 4 bases and J by 3 bases, with 2 bases of the junction left unmatched. The length of the CDR3 is 14 residues. The germline gives CDR1 MDHEN, CDR2 SYDVKM. Here the CDR3 DNA reads TGTGCCAGCAGTTCGGGGACTAGCGAAGAGACCCAGTACTTC. This encodes CASSSGTSEETQYF.

The chain uses TRBV28 and TRBJ2-7; 8 bases align to TRBD2. This CDR3 is 14 amino acids long. Germline CDR1 is MDHEN and CDR2 is SYDVKM. Losses at the gene ends were 7 bases for V and 3 bases for J; bases not matched to a gene: 8. CDR3 residues: CASNPGLEIYEQYF. The CDR3 DNA reads TGTGCCAGCAATCCGGGACTAGAGATCTACGAGCAGTACTTC.

V is TRBV4-2 and J is TRBJ1-1, with 8 positions matching TRBD1. CDR3 size: 14 residues. Per germline, CDR1 LGHNA and CDR2 YNFKEQ. The trim removed 8 bases at V and 4 bases at J, leaving 9 bases unmatched. CDR3 sequence reads: CASAQGALSTEAFF. In DNA, the CDR3 is TGTGCCAGCGCGCAGGGGGCGCTCAGCACTGAAGCTTTCTTT.

V usage is TRBV9 and J usage is TRBJ1-2, with D uncertain. V lost 0 bases to trimming and J lost 4 bases, with 13 bases between them. Germline loops: CDR1 SGDLS, CDR2 YYNGEE. The CDR3 has 15 amino acids. CDR3 amino acids: CASSVAYRDGYGYTF. The CDR3 bases are TGTGCCAGCAGCGTAGCTTATCGGGATGGCTATGGCTACACCTTC.

DNA of the CDR3: TGTGCCAGCAGCTTCCCGACAGGGGGATGTCAGCCCCAGCATTTT. Amino acid sequence: CASSFPTGGCQPQHF. This chain links TRBV7-3 with TRBJ1-5, with TRBD1 matching 9 bases. Germline V CDR1 and CDR2: SGHTA, FQGTGA. The CDR3 totals 15 residues. J gave up 6 bases and V 3 bases, and 6 bases lay outside the gene matches.

The V call is TRBV9, the J call TRBJ1-2; D not certain. The CDR3 covers 15 residues. Trimming stripped 6 bases from V and 2 bases from J, with 17 bases between. In germline, CDR1 is SGDLS, CDR2 YYNGEE. The CDR3 is CASTLGWGVNYGYTF. The DNA of the CDR3 is TGTGCCAGCACCCTAGGATGGGGAGTGAACTATGGCTACACCTTC.

The V gene is TRBV11-3, the J gene TRBJ2-2, with D tentatively TRBD1 (5 bases). The germline V gene has CDR1 SGHNT and CDR2 YENEEA. V was trimmed by 2 bases and J by 6 bases, leaving 13 bases between them. The CDR3 length is 15 residues. CDR3 bases: TGTGCCAGCAGCTTAAACCCTGACAGTCCCGGGGAGCTGTTTTTT. Its protein is CASSLNPDSPGELFF. Full variable domain (rest looked up from reference TRBV11-3 and TRBJ2-2): EAGVVQSPRYKIIEKKQPVAFWCNPISGHNTLYWYLQNLGQGPELLIRYENEEAVDDSQLPKDRFSAERLKGVDSTLKIQPAELGDSAVYLCASSLNPDSPGELFFGEGSRLTVL.